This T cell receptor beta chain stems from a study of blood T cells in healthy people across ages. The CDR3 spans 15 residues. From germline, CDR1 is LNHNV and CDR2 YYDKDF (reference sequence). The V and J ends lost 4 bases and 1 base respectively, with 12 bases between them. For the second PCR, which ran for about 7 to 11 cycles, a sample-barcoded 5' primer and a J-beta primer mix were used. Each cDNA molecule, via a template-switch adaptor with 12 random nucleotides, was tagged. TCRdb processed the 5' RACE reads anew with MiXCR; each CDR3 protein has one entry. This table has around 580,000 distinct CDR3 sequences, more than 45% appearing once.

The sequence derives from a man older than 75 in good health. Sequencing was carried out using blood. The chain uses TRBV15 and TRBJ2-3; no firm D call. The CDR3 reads CATSTGMAGTDTQYF. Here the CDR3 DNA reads TGTGCCACCAGCACGGGTATGGCGGGCACAGATACGCAGTATTTT.